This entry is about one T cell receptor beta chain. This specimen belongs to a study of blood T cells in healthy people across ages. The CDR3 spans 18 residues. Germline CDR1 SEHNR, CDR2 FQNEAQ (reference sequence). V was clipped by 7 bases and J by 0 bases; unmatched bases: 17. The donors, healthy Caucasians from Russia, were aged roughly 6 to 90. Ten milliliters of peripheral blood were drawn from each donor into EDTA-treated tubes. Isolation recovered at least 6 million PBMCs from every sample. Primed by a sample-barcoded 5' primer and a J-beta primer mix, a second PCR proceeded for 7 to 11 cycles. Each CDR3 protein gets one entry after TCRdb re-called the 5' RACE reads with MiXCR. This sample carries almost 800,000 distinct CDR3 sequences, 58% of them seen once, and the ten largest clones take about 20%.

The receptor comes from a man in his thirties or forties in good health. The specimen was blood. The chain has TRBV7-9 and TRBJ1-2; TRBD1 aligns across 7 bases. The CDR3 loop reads CASTLGPGQKSANYGYTF. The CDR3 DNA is TGTGCCAGCACCCTGGGGCCGGGACAGAAATCAGCTAACTATGGCTACACCTTC.